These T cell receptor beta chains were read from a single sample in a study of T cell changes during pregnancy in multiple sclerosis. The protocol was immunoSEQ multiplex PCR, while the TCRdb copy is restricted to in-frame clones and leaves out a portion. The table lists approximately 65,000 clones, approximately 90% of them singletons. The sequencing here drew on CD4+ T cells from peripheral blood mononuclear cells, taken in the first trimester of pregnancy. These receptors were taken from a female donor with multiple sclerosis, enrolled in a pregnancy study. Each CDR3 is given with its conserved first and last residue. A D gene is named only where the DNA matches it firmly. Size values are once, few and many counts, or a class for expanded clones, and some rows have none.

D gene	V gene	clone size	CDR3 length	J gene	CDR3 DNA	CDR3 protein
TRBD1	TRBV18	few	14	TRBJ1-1	TGTGCCAGCTCCCGGCAGGGGGGGAACACTGAAGCTTTCTTT	CASSRQGGNTEAFF
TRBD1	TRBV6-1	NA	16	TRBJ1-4	TGTGCCAGCAGTGAAGTAAGGACAGGACCTAATGAAAAACTGTTTTTT	CASSEVRTGPNEKLFF
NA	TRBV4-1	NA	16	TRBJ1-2	TGCGCCAGCAGCCAAGAAATAGCCCTAGCTAACTATGGCTACACCTTC	CASSQEIALANYGYTF
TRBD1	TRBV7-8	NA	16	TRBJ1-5	TGTGCCAGCAGCTTAGAAGGCAGGGGGGTTAATCAGCCCCAGCATTTT	CASSLEGRGVNQPQHF
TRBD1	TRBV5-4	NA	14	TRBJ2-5	TGTGCCAGCAGCACGGGACAGGGGCAAGAGACCCAGTACTTC	CASSTGQGQETQYF
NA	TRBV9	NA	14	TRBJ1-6	TGTGCCAGCAGCGTAGGCGGGCCCCCGACACCCCTCCACTTT	CASSVGGPPTPLHF
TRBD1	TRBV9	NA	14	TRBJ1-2	TGTGCCAGCAGCGTAGCGACAGGGAACTATGGCTACACCTTC	CASSVATGNYGYTF
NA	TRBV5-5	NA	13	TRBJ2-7	TGTGCCAGCAGCTCGCACGGGGCCTACGAGCAGTACTTC	CASSSHGAYEQYF
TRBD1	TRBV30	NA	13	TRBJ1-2	TGTGCCTGGAGGACAGGGGGTTATGGTGGCTACACCTTC	CAWRTGGYGGYTF
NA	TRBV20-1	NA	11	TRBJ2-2	TGCAGTGCTAGAGATCTCGGGGAGCTGTTTTTT	CSARDLGELFF
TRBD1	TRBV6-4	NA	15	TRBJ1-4	TGTGCCAGCAGTGACGCGGAGGGGGCAAAGGAAAAACTGTTTTTT	CASSDAEGAKEKLFF
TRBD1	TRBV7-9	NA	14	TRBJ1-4	TGTGCCAGCAGCCACCGGGACAGTAATGAAAAACTGTTTTTT	CASSHRDSNEKLFF
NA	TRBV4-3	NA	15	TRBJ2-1	TGCGCCAGCAGCCAAGGTGGGGGACTCAACAATGAGCAGTTCTTC	CASSQGGGLNNEQFF
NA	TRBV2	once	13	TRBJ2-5	TGTGCCAGCGGACGGGGGAACCAAGAGACCCAGTACTTC	CASGRGNQETQYF
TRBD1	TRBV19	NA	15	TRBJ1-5	TGTGCCAGTGGCCATACAGGGGGCTTAGGTCAGCCCCAGCATTTT	CASGHTGGLGQPQHF
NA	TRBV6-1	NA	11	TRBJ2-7	TGTGCCAGCAGCGGGGCCTACGAGCAGTACTTC	CASSGAYEQYF
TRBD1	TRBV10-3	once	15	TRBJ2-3	TGTGCCGTTTCTACGGGACAGGGGGACACAGATACGCAGTATTTT	CAVSTGQGDTDTQYF
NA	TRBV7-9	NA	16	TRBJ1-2	TGTGCCAGCAGCTTCGGAGGACAGACAACACAGGATGGCTACACCTTC	CASSFGGQTTQDGYTF
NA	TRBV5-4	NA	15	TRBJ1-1	TGTGCCAGCAGCTTTAGCGGGTTTTCGAACACTGAAGCTTTCTTT	CASSFSGFSNTEAFF
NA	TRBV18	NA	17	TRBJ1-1	TGTGCCAGCTCACCAGGAGCGGGTTCGGCTCCGAGCACTGAAGCTTTCTTT	CASSPGAGSAPSTEAFF
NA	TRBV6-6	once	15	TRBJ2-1	TGTGCCAGCAGTAACCTAGGCAGCTCCTACAATGAGCAGTTCTTC	CASSNLGSSYNEQFF
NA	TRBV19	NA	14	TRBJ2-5	TGTGCCAGTAGCCCACAAGGGGCGCGGGAGACCCAGTACTTC	CASSPQGARETQYF
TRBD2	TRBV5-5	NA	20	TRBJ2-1	TGTGCCAGCAGCTTGCACCTGGCGGGGGGGCCTCCCTTACTACGGAATGAGCAGTTCTTC	CASSLHLAGGPPLLRNEQFF
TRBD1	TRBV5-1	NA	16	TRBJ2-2	TGCGCCAGCAGCATCGGACAGGGGGGATTTACCGGGGAGCTGTTTTTT	CASSIGQGGFTGELFF
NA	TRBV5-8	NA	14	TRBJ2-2	TGTGCCAGCAGCTCCCCCTATGGCACCGGGGAGCTGTTTTTT	CASSSPYGTGELFF
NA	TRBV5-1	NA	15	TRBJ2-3	TGCGCCAGCAGCTTGGGGGGGACATGGGGAGATACGCAGTATTTT	CASSLGGTWGDTQYF
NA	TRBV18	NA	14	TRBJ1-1	TGTGCCAGCTCAAGGGTGAGGGGGTACACTGAAGCTTTCTTT	CASSRVRGYTEAFF
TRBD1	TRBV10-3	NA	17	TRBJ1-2	TGTGCCATCAGTACTATTCAAAACCGGGACAGGGATTGGAGCTACACCTTC	CAISTIQNRDRDWSYTF
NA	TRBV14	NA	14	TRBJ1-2	TGTGCCAGCAGCCAACAGGGATCTAACTATGGCTACACCTTC	CASSQQGSNYGYTF
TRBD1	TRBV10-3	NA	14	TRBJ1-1	TGTGCCATCAGCCTGGACAGGGGTGTAACTGAAGCTTTCTTT	CAISLDRGVTEAFF
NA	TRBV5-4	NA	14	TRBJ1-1	TGTGCCAGCAGCTTGGTAACAGGGTCAACTGAAGCTTTCTTT	CASSLVTGSTEAFF
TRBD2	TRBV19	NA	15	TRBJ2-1	TGTGCCAGTACCTCCAGCGGGGGGGCGTACAATGAGCAGTTCTTC	CASTSSGGAYNEQFF
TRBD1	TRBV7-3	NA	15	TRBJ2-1	TGTGCCAGCAGCTTGGGACAGGGGGTGGGCAATGAGCAGTTCTTC	CASSLGQGVGNEQFF
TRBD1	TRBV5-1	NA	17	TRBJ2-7	TGCGCCAGCAGCTTGATAACTAGGGACAGGAGCTCCTACGAGCAGTACTTC	CASSLITRDRSSYEQYF
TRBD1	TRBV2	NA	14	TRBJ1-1	TGTGCCAGCAACCTCAGACAGGGCAACACTGAAGCTTTCTTT	CASNLRQGNTEAFF
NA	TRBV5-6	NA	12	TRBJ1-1	TGTGCCAGCAGCTTCCAGGGCACTGAAGCTTTCTTT	CASSFQGTEAFF
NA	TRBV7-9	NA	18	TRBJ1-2	TGTGCCAGCAGCTTAGCGGGGGGGAGCGCGGCCACTAACTATGGCTACACCTTC	CASSLAGGSAATNYGYTF
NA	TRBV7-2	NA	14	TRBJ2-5	TGTGCCAGCAGCTTAATGGGGGCAAGGGAGACCCAGTACTTC	CASSLMGARETQYF
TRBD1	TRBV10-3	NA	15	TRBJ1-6	TGTGCCATCAGTGACGGGACAGGGGTATTTTCACCCCTCCACTTT	CAISDGTGVFSPLHF
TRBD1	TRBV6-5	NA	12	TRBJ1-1	TGTGCCAGCAGCCGGGACAGGGTCGAAGCTTTCTTT	CASSRDRVEAFF
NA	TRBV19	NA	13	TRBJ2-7	TGTGCCAGTAGTATTGGGGGCTGGTCCGAGCAGTACTTC	CASSIGGWSEQYF
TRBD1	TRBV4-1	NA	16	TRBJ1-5	TGCGCCAGCAGCCGGGGGGAAGGGACAGGGGGTCAGCCCCAGCATTTT	CASSRGEGTGGQPQHF
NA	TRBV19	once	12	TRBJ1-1	TGTGCCAGAGGACAGTTGGACACTGAAGCTTTCTTT	CARGQLDTEAFF
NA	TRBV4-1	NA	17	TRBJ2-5	TGCGCCAGCAGCCAAGATCCAAAGGGACTTCTCCAAGAGACCCAGTACTTC	CASSQDPKGLLQETQYF